The 31 T cell receptor beta chains below all came from one sample that was sequenced in a study of blood T cell repertoires in COVID-19. Repertoires were generated with immunoSEQ multiplex PCR, while TCRdb's copy carries only in-frame clones and drops some. Altogether around 260,000 clones are present, 83% being singletons, with the ten largest covering roughly 9.4%. The sequencing sample was made of peripheral blood. The origin of the receptors is a woman aged 45 to 65 who had recovered from COVID-19.

The chain couples TRBV5-5 to TRBJ2-3, with TRBD1 identical over 8 bases. This CDR3 contains 14 residues. Germline-derived CDR1 and CDR2 are SGHKS and YYEKEE (reference sequence). V dropped 4 bases and J dropped 3; count of bases not matched to a gene: 4. The CDR3: CASSRGQGTDTQYF. The CDR3 DNA follows: TGTGCCAGCAGCCGCGGACAGGGAACAGATACGCAGTATTTT.

The chain carries TRBV7-2 and TRBJ2-2; perhaps TRBD1 as D (6 bases). V lost 6 bases, J lost 5 bases, and 10 bases lay in between. This CDR3 region has 13 residues. Germline CDR1 SGHTA, CDR2 FQGNSA. CDR3 nucleotides: TGTGCCAGCAGGCCACAGGGAACCGGGGAGCTGTTTTTT. Protein: CASRPQGTGELFF.

The chain has TRBV6-2 or TRBV6-3 and TRBJ2-7; 11 positions match TRBD2. Trimming took 5 bases from V and 0 from J; bases not matched to a gene: 9. The V gene's germline CDR1 is MNHEY and CDR2 SVGEGT. The CDR3 totals 17 residues. The CDR3 spells CASSHRTSGLISYEQYF. The CDR3 bases are TGTGCCAGCAGTCACCGGACTAGCGGGCTTATCTCCTACGAGCAGTACTTC.

The chain has TRBV27 and TRBJ2-7, with 9 bases fitting TRBD2. CDR3 length equals 15 residues. Germline V gene data show CDR1 as MNHEY and CDR2 as SMNVEV (reference sequence). V was pared by 5 bases and J by 2 bases, with 7 bases of the junction left unmatched. The CDR3 bases are TGTGCCAGCAGTGTGACTAGCGGAATGACCTACGAGCAGTACTTC. This gives the protein CASSVTSGMTYEQYF.

V is TRBV12-3 or TRBV12-4 and J is TRBJ1-1; D is undetermined. The CDR3 extends over 12 amino acids. The V end lost 3 bases, the J end lost 4 bases, and 6 bases lay between the germline ends. The CDR3 DNA reads TGTGCCAGCAGTTTTAGTTTCACTGAAGCTTTCTTT. Amino acids: CASSFSFTEAFF.

The chain combines TRBV3-1 (or the pseudogene TRBV3-2) with TRBJ1-2; no reliable D call. V was trimmed by 0 bases and J by 9 bases, leaving 8 bases between them. Germline V lookup: CDR1 LGHDT, CDR2 YNNKEL (reference sequence). The CDR3 covers 12 residues. CDR3 in DNA: TGTGCCAGCAGCCAAGAAGCGCAGCGCTACACCTTC. It yields the protein CASSQEAQRYTF.

The chain is built from TRBV30 and TRBJ1-1; tentatively, D is TRBD1 (5 bases). V was pared by 3 bases and J by 5 bases, with 16 bases between. The CDR3 extends over 14 amino acids. Germline CDR1 and CDR2: GTSNPN and SVGIG (reference sequence). CDR3 amino acids: CAWRTGLRGTEAFF. The CDR3 DNA sequence: TGTGCCTGGAGAACCGGGCTCCGGGGGACTGAAGCTTTCTTT.

CDR3 bases: TGCGCCAGCAGCTGGTCAGGGCGGGAGGGCCTCGATACGCAGTATTTT. Translating gives CASSWSGREGLDTQYF. The V call is TRBV5-1, the J call TRBJ2-3, with 9 bases fitting TRBD2. The CDR3 is 16 amino acids. Per the germline V gene, CDR1 is SGHRS and CDR2 is YFSETQ. J was trimmed by 6 bases and V by 3 bases; bases with no gene match: 11.

The chain combines TRBV9 with TRBJ1-2; tentative D call: TRBD1 (6 bases). V lost 0 bases to trimming and J lost 1 base, with 7 bases between them. Germline V lookup: CDR1 SGDLS, CDR2 YYNGEE. The CDR3 is made up of 14 amino acids. As DNA, the CDR3 is TGTGCCAGCAGCGTAGGGACAGTTAACTATGGCTACACCTTC. Amino acid sequence: CASSVGTVNYGYTF.

The J gene is TRBJ2-1, the V gene TRBV3-1 (or the pseudogene TRBV3-2); D ambiguous. This CDR3 is 15 amino acids long. Germline-derived CDR1 and CDR2 are LGHDT and YNNKEL (reference sequence). With 0 bases removed from V and 7 bases from J, the gap between germline ends came to 13 bases. CDR3 in amino acids: CASSQDRKESNEQFF. CDR3 coding DNA: TGTGCCAGCAGCCAAGACCGAAAGGAGTCGAATGAGCAGTTCTTC.

The chain carries TRBV7-2 and TRBJ1-4, with 9 positions matching TRBD1. Germline V gives CDR1 SGHTA, CDR2 FQGNSA. V gave up 3 bases and J gave up 4 bases; unmatched junction bases: 6. The CDR3 is made up of 16 amino acids. CDR3 amino acids: CASSFTPGQGNEKLFF. CDR3 bases: TGTGCCAGCAGCTTTACACCGGGACAGGGTAATGAAAAACTGTTTTTT.

The J gene is TRBJ2-7, the V gene TRBV5-1; D remains unclear. V shed 4 bases and J shed 4 bases, with 12 bases lying between them. In germline, CDR1 is SGHRS, CDR2 YFSETQ. The CDR3 length is 13 residues. CDR3 DNA: TGCGCCAGCAGCCTCTCGTACGGGTACGAGCAGTACTTC. It yields the protein CASSLSYGYEQYF.

In this sample, this clone turned up a few times. This rearrangement joins TRBV30 to TRBJ2-2, with D possibly being TRBD1 (5 bases). The CDR3 contains 14 residues. Germline-derived CDR1 and CDR2 are GTSNPN and SVGIG (reference sequence). The V and J ends lost 4 bases and 9 bases respectively, with 18 bases between them. The CDR3 region is CAWTIPLGPRELFF. DNA for the CDR3: TGTGCCTGGACCATACCCTTGGGGCCCCGGGAGCTGTTTTTT.

The chain couples TRBV4-3 to TRBJ2-7; 10 bases are shared with TRBD1. The CDR3 loop spans 14 amino acids. CDR1 LGHNA and CDR2 YSLEER come from the germline V gene. Unmatched junction bases numbered 4, after V lost 4 bases and J lost 4 bases. CDR3 in amino acids: CASSPGTGVYEQYF. DNA for the CDR3: TGCGCCAGCAGCCCCGGGACAGGGGTTTACGAGCAGTACTTC.

CDR3 protein: CAWRRRGGETQYF. The CDR3 nucleotides read TGTGCCTGGCGCAGGCGGGGTGGGGAGACCCAGTACTTC. The chain is built from TRBV30 and TRBJ2-5; D is possibly TRBD2 (6 bases). This CDR3 spans 13 amino acids. The germline V and J ends were trimmed by 5 bases and 5 bases, with 15 bases remaining between them. Germline CDR1 and CDR2: GTSNPN and SVGIG (reference sequence).

The chain combines TRBV19 with TRBJ1-1, with 10 positions matching TRBD1. J lost 5 bases, V lost 5 bases, and 5 bases had no gene match. The length of the CDR3 is 14 residues. Per the germline V gene, CDR1 is LNHDA and CDR2 is SQIVND (reference sequence). This chain's CDR3 is CASSRQGAITEAFF. For the CDR3, the DNA is TGTGCCAGTAGTCGACAGGGGGCTATAACTGAAGCTTTCTTT.

The chain links TRBV2 to TRBJ1-4; TRBD1 matches 9 bases. Germline V lookup: CDR1 SNHLY, CDR2 FYNNEI. The V gene end was trimmed by 4 bases and the J gene end by 15 bases; junction bases not matched to a gene: 6. The CDR3 consists of 12 residues. This CDR3 is CASSGGQGVLFF. DNA of the CDR3: TGTGCCAGCAGTGGGGGACAGGGAGTTTTGTTTTTT.

This clone has just one count. The genes are TRBV11-3 and TRBJ2-7, with TRBD2 matching 9 bases. This CDR3 is 12 amino acids long. V was pared by 5 bases and J by 6 bases, with 2 bases of the junction left unmatched. Germline CDR1 and CDR2: SGHNT and YENEEA. DNA of the CDR3: TGTGCCAGCAGCCGCGGGGGGGGCGAGCAGTACTTC. It codes for CASSRGGGEQYF.

This clone was picked up a small number of times. Written as DNA, the CDR3 is TGTGCCAGCAGCCAAGCGGCTTACAGGAACACTGAAGCTTTCTTT. This translates into CASSQAAYRNTEAFF. The rearrangement links TRBV3-1 (or the pseudogene TRBV3-2) to TRBJ1-1, with unresolved D. V lost 1 base and J lost 1, with 10 bases in between. Per germline, CDR1 LGHDT and CDR2 YNNKEL (reference sequence). CDR3 size: 15 residues.

This chain uses TRBV7-3 with TRBJ1-1, with D perhaps TRBD1 (6 bases). The germline V gene has CDR1 SGHTA and CDR2 FQGTGA. Between the trimmed V and J ends, which lost 8 bases and 5 bases, there was a span of 21 bases. The CDR3 spans 15 residues. The DNA of the CDR3 is TGTGCCAGCTCTGGGGCGGGGGCAGGGGTTACTGAAGCTTTCTTT. This encodes CASSGAGAGVTEAFF.

This clone showed up just once. The chain employs TRBV5-1 and TRBJ2-3; D call uncertain. Germline values: CDR1 SGHRS, CDR2 YFSETQ. The CDR3 spans 15 residues. With 0 bases removed from V and 2 bases from J, the gap between germline ends came to 10 bases. CDR3 amino acids: CASSLGGKNTDTQYF. The DNA of the CDR3 is TGCGCCAGCAGCTTGGGAGGCAAGAACACAGATACGCAGTATTTT.

The gene calls are TRBV9 and TRBJ1-3; 7 bases map to TRBD1. This CDR3 spans 17 amino acids. CDR1 and CDR2 (germline): SGDLS, YYNGEE. J lost 1 base, V lost 3 bases, and 10 bases had no gene match. This chain's CDR3 is CASSEKVTGRSGNTIYF. The CDR3, as DNA: TGTGCCAGCAGCGAAAAGGTGACAGGGAGATCTGGAAACACCATATATTTT.

V gene TRBV30 combines with J gene TRBJ2-7; TRBD1 matches at 9 bases. Germline assignment: CDR1 GTSNPN and CDR2 SVGIG (reference sequence). J was trimmed by 7 bases and V by 2 bases; bases with no gene match: 12. The CDR3 has 15 amino acids. The CDR3 is CAWSSPGTGSWEQYF. The CDR3 DNA reads as TGTGCCTGGAGTAGCCCGGGGACAGGGTCCTGGGAGCAGTACTTC.

This rearrangement joins TRBV9 to TRBJ2-2; 7 bases line up with TRBD2. Unmatched junction bases numbered 11, after V lost 0 bases and J lost 6 bases. From germline, CDR1 is SGDLS and CDR2 YYNGEE. There are 17 residues in the CDR3. The CDR3 coding sequence is TGTGCCAGCAGCGTAGAGGGTTGGCGGGAGCACGCCGGGGAGCTGTTTTTT. Translation gives CASSVEGWREHAGELFF.

V and J are TRBV19 and TRBJ2-1; 11 nucleotides agree with TRBD2. This CDR3 contains 14 residues. The ends lost 8 bases at V and 4 bases at J; junction bases unmatched: 4. Germline V gene lookup returns CDR1 LNHDA and CDR2 SQIVND (reference sequence). The CDR3 DNA is TGTGCCAGTGGACTAGCGGGCCGATACAATGAGCAGTTCTTC. Amino acids: CASGLAGRYNEQFF.

This chain links TRBV24-1 with TRBJ2-1; D not resolved. Germline V CDR1 and CDR2: KGHDR, SFDVKD. The CDR3 is 12 amino acids. The ends were cut back, 6 bases at V and 3 bases at J, with 5 bases in the middle. The CDR3 DNA reads as TGTGCCACCAGTAACGGCTACAATGAGCAGTTCTTC. Translation gives CATSNGYNEQFF.

The chain employs TRBV7-2 and TRBJ1-3, with TRBD1 matching 7 bases. The CDR3 length is 15 residues. V lost 1 base, J lost 4 bases, and 4 bases stayed unmatched. The germline V gene encodes CDR1 SGHTA and CDR2 FQGNSA. The CDR3 sequence: CASSLDRGVGNTIYF. CDR3 DNA sequence: TGTGCCAGCAGCTTAGACAGGGGAGTGGGAAACACCATATATTTT.

The gene calls are TRBV2 and TRBJ2-1; D is perhaps TRBD1 (5 bases). The CDR3 extends over 14 amino acids. The ends were cut back, 11 bases at V and 3 bases at J, with 17 bases in the middle. Germline CDR1 is SNHLY and CDR2 is FYNNEI. The CDR3 loop reads CAGKVGPIYNEQFF. DNA for the CDR3: TGTGCCGGAAAAGTGGGGCCAATCTACAATGAGCAGTTCTTC.

The chain couples TRBV10-3 to TRBJ1-1; maybe TRBD1 (6 bases). Germline V gene data show CDR1 as ENHRY and CDR2 as SYGVKD. V gave up 11 bases and J gave up 2 bases, with 18 bases separating them. CDR3 length: 14 residues. The CDR3 region is CAAAPSRGNTEAFF. CDR3 coding DNA: TGTGCCGCCGCCCCCAGCAGGGGAAACACTGAAGCTTTCTTT.

The chain uses TRBV7-2 and TRBJ2-7; tentative D call: TRBD1 (7 bases). The length of the CDR3 is 14 residues. Germline CDR1 and CDR2: SGHTA and FQGNSA. V lost 4 bases and J lost 6, with 16 bases in between. Here the CDR3 reads CASSYGQVGGEQYF. In DNA form, the CDR3 reads TGTGCCAGCAGCTACGGACAGGTGGGGGGCGAGCAGTACTTC.

Of note for this clone: Other DNA sequences within the sample encode an identical CDR3. This chain joins TRBV11-2 and TRBJ1-6; 9 bases agree with TRBD1. V was clipped by 5 bases and J by 7 bases; unmatched bases: 6. The CDR3 has 15 amino acids. Germline V gene lookup returns CDR1 SGHAT and CDR2 FQNNGV. CDR3 sequence (DNA): TGTGCCAGCAGCCCGCGACAGGGGGGGAATTCACCCCTCCACTTT. It translates to CASSPRQGGNSPLHF.